This T cell receptor beta chain was sequenced for a study of blood T cells in healthy people across ages. Whole-study findings and limits: In these data, TCR beta diversity tracked strongly with naive T cell percentage. With donor CMV status unknown, expanded clonotype changes were possibly confounded. Roughly linear age-related decline in beta diversity appeared, significant by age around 38.

A note on this clonotype: Its antigen is currently unknown.

With a J-beta primer mix and a sample-barcoded 5' primer, a second PCR ran about 7 to 11 cycles. From the 5' RACE reads, TCRdb called clonotypes with MiXCR, one entry per CDR3 protein. In the table there are 1.5 million to 2 million distinct CDR3 sequences, around 36% of which are singletons. CDR1 and CDR2 (germline): GTSNPN, SVGIG (reference sequence). V was clipped by 5 bases and J by 5 bases, with 12 bases between them. The length of the CDR3 is 13 residues. It was about 10 milliliters of peripheral blood that were drawn from each donor. Sequencing used blood. The chain carries TRBV30 and TRBJ2-2; TRBD2 might be the D (6 bases). The sequence was collected from a young woman in good health. In DNA, the CDR3 is TGTGCCTGGGCCGGGGGTCGGACCGGGGAGCTGTTTTTT. It yields the protein CAWAGGRTGELFF.